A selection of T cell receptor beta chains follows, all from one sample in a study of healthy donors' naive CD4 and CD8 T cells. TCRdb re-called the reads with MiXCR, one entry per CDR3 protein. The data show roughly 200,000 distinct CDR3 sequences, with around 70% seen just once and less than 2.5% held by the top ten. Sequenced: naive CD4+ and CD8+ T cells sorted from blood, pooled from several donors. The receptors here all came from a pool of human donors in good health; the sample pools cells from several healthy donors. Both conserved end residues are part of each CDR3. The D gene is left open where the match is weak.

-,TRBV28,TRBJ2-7,TGTGCCAGCATACCCGTGTCGGGAAGCTACGAGCAGTACTTC,CASIPVSGSYEQYF
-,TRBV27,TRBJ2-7,TGTGCCAGCAGTATAAACAAGGGCATCCCTGGCGAGCAGTACTTC,CASSINKGIPGEQYF
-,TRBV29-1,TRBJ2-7,TGCAGCGGTCGACTTGACTACGAGCAGTACTTC,CSGRLDYEQYF
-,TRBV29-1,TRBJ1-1,TGCAGCGTTGTGGGAGAGCCAGCTGAAGCTTTCTTT,CSVVGEPAEAFF
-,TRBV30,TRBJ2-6,TGTGCCTGGAGTGAGCAGGGGCATAGCTCTGGGGCCAACGTCCTGACTTTC,CAWSEQGHSSGANVLTF
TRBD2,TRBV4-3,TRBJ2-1,TGCGCCAGCAGCCAAGATTCCGGGACTAGGTTCTATGAGCAGTTCTTC,CASSQDSGTRFYEQFF
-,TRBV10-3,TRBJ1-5,TGTGCCATCAGTGCAGGGTTGAGACAGCCCCAGCATTTT,CAISAGLRQPQHF
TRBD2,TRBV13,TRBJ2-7,TGTGCCAGCAGCCCCGGACTAGCGGGAGGCAGCTCCTACGAGCAGTACTTC,CASSPGLAGGSSYEQYF
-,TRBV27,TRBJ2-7,TGTGCCAGCAGTTTATACTTAATTGGGGAGCAGTACTTC,CASSLYLIGEQYF
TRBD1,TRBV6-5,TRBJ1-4,TGTGCCAGCAGCAAGCGACAGGGGCCTAATGAAAAACTGTTTTTT,CASSKRQGPNEKLFF